This T cell receptor beta chain was sequenced in a study of CD8 T cells in ankylosing spondylitis. As to this clonotype: Its antigen remains unidentified.

Using quantitative 5'-RACE with molecular barcodes, the authors made TCR beta libraries. TCRdb passed the 5' RACE reads through MiXCR, listing each CDR3 protein once. Counted here are a few hundred thousand distinct CDR3 sequences, around 20% occurring once; the ten biggest clones make up 3.5%. CDR1 and CDR2 from the germline V gene are ENHRY and SYGVKD. CDR3 length equals 14 residues. V lost 7 bases and J lost 5; bases outside the gene matches: 8. General study points: Disease-linked clones, CD8+, were relatively rare in peripheral blood. Researchers reportedly found disease-linked clones significantly enriched in matched ankylosing spondylitis synovial fluid. Both synovial fluid and blood in reactive arthritis had previously been reported to carry some motif variants.

This chain joins TRBV10-3 and TRBJ2-1; 7 nucleotides agree with TRBD2. The TCR comes from a female donor with ankylosing spondylitis or in good health (not recorded which). The sample taken for sequencing was blood, either unsorted or a sorted T cell fraction (not recorded which). For the CDR3, the DNA is TGTGCCATCACGCCTAGCGGAGACCACAATGAGCAGTTCTTC. It encodes CAITPSGDHNEQFF.